The source of this T cell receptor beta chain is a study of T cell repertoires in cytomegalovirus infection. Study summary: The public TCR beta signatures pointed to both CMV infection and matching HLA type. Study findings and constraints: Identification of carriers of CMV plus the relevant HLA was performed using cumulative public TCR beta family frequency. The study found HLA-C-restricted CMV-specific TCR beta clonotypes dominating the ex vivo response.

The sample holds many counts of this clonotype. Its antigen remains unidentified. TCRdb used MiXCR to reprocess the reads, holding one entry per CDR3 protein. The profile covers more than 500,000 distinct CDR3 sequences, with more than 15% appearing a single time and approximately 24% taken by the ten largest. Sequencing was performed on CD8+ T cells from PBMCs. This receptor was obtained from a human donor in good health (CMV status not recorded). Some clones in this sample may be carry-over from other donors' samples.

Written as DNA, the CDR3 is TGTGCCAGCAGCTTGACTAGCGGGATGACCTCCTACAATGAGCAGTTCTTC. Amino acid sequence: CASSLTSGMTSYNEQFF. The chain couples TRBV7-2 to TRBJ2-1; 11 bases map to TRBD2. The V and J ends lost 3 bases and 0 bases, in that order; junction bases with no gene match: 4. The CDR3 is 17 residues long. The germline V gene has CDR1 SGHTA and CDR2 FQGNSA.